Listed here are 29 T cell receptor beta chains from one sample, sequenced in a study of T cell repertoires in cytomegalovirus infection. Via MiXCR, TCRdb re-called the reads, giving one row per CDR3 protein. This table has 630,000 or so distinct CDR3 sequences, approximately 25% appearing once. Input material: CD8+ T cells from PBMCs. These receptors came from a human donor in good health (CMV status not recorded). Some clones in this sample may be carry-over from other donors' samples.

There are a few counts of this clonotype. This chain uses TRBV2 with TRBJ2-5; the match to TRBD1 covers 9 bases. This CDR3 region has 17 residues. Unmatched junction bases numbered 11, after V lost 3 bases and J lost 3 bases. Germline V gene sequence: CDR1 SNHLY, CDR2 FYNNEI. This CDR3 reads CASSDSPTGTGKETQYF. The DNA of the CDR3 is TGTGCCAGCAGTGACAGCCCGACCGGGACAGGGAAAGAGACCCAGTACTTC.

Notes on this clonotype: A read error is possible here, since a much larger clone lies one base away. The CDR3 nucleotides are TGTGCCAGCACCCCGGACGGTAATCAGCCCCAGCATTTT. Encoded protein: CASTPDGNQPQHF. The rearrangement joins TRBV28 to TRBJ1-5; the D is unclear. The V gene lost 7 bases and the J gene lost 4 bases, with 11 bases spanning the gap. In germline, CDR1 is MDHEN, CDR2 SYDVKM. The CDR3 covers 13 residues. Using reference TRBV28 and TRBJ1-5 for the parts outside the CDR3, the full variable domain is DVKVTQSSRYLVKRTGEKVFLECVQDMDHENMFWYRQDPGLGLRLIYFSYDVKMKEKGDIPEGYSVSREKKERFSLILESASTNQTSMYLCASTPDGNQPQHFGDGTRLSIL.

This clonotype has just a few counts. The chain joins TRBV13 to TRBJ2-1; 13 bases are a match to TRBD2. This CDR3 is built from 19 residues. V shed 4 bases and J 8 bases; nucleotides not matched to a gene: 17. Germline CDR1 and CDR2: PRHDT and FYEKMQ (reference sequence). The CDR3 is CASSSYYGLAGEYNHEQFF. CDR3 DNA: TGTGCCAGCAGCTCCTACTACGGACTAGCGGGGGAGTATAACCATGAGCAGTTCTTC.

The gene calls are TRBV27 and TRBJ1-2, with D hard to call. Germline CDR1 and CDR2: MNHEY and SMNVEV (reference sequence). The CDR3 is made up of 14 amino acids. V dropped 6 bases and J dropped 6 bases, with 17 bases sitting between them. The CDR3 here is CASSLASGLHGYTF. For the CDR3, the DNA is TGTGCCAGCAGCCTAGCCTCAGGATTGCATGGCTACACCTTC.

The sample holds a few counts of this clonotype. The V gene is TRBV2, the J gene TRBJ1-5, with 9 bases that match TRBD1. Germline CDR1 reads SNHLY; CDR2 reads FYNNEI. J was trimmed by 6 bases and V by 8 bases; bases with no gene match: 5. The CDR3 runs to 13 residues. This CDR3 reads CASSGTGIQPQHF. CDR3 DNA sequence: TGTGCCAGCTCCGGGACAGGGATTCAGCCCCAGCATTTT.

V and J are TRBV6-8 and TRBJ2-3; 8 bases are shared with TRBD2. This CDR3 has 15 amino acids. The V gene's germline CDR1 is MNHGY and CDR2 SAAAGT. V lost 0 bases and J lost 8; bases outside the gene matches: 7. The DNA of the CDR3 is TGTGCCAGCAGTTACTCGAGCGGGGGCAGTGGTACGCAGTATTTT. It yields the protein CASSYSSGGSGTQYF.

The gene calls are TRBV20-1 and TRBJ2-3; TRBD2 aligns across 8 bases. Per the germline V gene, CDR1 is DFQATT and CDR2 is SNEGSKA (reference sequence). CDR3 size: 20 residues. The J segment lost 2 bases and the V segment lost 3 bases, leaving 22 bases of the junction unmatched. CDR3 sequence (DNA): TGCAGTGCTAGTGGGGGGCTTCTATCGGGGGGGTCAACCACCACAGATACGCAGTATTTT. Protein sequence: CSASGGLLSGGSTTTDTQYF.

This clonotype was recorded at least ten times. DNA of the CDR3: TGTGCCAGCAGCCTAACAGGCCAGGGTAATGAAAAACTGTTTTTT. Amino acid sequence: CASSLTGQGNEKLFF. V gene TRBV7-6 combines with J gene TRBJ1-4, with TRBD1 as a possible D gene (5 bases). The CDR3 extends over 15 amino acids. V lost 5 bases and J lost 4, with 14 bases in between. The V gene's germline CDR1 is SGHVS and CDR2 FNYEAQ.

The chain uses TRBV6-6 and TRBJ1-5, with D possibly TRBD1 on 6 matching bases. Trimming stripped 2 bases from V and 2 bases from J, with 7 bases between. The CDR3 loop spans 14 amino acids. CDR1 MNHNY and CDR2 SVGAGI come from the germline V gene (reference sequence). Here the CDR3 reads CASSYNRGNQPQHF. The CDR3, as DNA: TGTGCCAGCAGTTACAACAGGGGCAATCAGCCCCAGCATTTT.

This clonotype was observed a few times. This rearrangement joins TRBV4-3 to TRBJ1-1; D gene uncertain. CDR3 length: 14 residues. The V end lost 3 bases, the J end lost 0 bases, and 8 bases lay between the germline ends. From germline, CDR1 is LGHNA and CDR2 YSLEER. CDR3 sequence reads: CASSHLGMNTEAFF. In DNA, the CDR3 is TGCGCCAGCAGCCACCTGGGGATGAACACTGAAGCTTTCTTT.

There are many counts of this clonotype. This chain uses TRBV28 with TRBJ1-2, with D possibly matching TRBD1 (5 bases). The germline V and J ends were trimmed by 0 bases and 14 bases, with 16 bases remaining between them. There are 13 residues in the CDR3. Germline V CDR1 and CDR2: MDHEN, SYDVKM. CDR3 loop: CASSLWDTDRGTF. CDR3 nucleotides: TGTGCCAGCAGTTTATGGGACACCGATCGAGGAACCTTC.

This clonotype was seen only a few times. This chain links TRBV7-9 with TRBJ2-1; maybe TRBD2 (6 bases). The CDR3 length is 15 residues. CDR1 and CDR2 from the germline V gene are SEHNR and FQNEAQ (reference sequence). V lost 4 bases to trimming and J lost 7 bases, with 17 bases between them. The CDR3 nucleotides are TGTGCCAGCAGCTCAGACCGACTAGTTTGGAATGAGCAGTTCTTC. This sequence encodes CASSSDRLVWNEQFF.

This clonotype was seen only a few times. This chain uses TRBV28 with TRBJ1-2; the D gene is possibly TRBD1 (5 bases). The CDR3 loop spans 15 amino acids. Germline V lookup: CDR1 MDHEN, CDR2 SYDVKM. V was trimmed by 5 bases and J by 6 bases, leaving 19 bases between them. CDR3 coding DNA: TGTGCCAGCAGTCGCCTCAAGGGGCCGGGGGATGGCTACACCTTC. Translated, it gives CASSRLKGPGDGYTF.

The CDR3, as DNA: TGTGCCAGATCCCCTCGGACTACCCGATTTAGCACAGATACGCAGTATTTT. This encodes CARSPRTTRFSTDTQYF. The chain joins TRBV28 to TRBJ2-3, with TRBD2 as a possible D gene (6 bases). The CDR3 covers 17 residues. Between the trimmed V and J ends, which lost 9 bases and 0 bases, there was a span of 22 bases. CDR1 and CDR2 (germline): MDHEN, SYDVKM.

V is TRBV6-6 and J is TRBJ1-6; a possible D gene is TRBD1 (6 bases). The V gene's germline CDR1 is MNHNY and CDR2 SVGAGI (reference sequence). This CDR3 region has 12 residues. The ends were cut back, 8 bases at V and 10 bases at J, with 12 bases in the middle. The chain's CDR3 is CASEGGRSPLHF. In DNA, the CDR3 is TGTGCCAGCGAGGGGGGAAGATCACCCCTCCACTTT.

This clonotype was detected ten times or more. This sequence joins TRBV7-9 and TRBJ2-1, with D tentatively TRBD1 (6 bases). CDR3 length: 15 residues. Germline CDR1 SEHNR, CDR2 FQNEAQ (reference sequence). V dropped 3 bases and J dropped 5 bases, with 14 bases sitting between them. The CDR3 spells CASSFPGDGHNEQFF. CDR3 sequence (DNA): TGTGCCAGCAGCTTTCCAGGGGATGGTCACAATGAGCAGTTCTTC.

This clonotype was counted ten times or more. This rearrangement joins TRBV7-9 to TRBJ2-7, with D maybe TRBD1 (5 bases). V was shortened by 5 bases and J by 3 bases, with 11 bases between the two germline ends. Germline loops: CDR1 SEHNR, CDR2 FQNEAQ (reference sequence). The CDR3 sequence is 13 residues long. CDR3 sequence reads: CASSPTGHYEQYV. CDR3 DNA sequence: TGTGCCAGCAGCCCTACAGGCCACTACGAGCAGTACGTC.

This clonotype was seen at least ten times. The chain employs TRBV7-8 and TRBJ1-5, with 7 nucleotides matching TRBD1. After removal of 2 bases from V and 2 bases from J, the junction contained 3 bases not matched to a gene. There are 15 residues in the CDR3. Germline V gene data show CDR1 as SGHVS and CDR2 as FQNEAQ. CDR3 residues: CASSLYGQGNQPQHF. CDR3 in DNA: TGTGCCAGCAGCTTATACGGACAGGGCAATCAGCCCCAGCATTTT.

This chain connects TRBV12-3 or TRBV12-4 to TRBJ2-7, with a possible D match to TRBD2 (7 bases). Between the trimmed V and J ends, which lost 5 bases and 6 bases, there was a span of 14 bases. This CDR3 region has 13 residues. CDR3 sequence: CASSPGGAGEQYV. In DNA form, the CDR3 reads TGTGCCAGCAGTCCTGGGGGGGCGGGCGAGCAGTACGTC.

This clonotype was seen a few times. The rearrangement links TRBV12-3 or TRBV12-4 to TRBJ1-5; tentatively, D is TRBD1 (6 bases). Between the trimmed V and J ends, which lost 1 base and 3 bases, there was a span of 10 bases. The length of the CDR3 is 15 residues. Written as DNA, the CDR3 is TGTGCCAGCAGTTTAGACAGGGTTATCAATCAGCCCCAGCATTTT. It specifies CASSLDRVINQPQHF.

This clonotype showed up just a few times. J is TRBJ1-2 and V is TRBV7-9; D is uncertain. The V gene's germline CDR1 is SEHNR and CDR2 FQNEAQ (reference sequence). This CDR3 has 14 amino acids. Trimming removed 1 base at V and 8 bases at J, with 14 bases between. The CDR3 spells CASSLEHLGGGYTF. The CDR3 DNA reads TGTGCCAGCAGCTTAGAACACCTGGGTGGCGGCTACACCTTC.

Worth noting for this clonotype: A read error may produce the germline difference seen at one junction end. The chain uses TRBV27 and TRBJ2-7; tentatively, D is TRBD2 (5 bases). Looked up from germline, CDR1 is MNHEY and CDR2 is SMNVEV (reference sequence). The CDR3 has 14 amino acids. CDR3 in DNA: TGTGTCAGCGGTCTATCCCCGGGTCCCTACGAGCAGTACTTC. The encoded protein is CVSGLSPGPYEQYF.

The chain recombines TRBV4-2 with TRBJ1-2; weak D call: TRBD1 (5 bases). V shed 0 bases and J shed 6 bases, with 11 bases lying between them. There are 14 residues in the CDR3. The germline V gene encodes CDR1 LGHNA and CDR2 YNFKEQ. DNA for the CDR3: TGTGCCAGCAGCCAAGAGGGGGGAGGGGATGGCTACACCTTC. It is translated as CASSQEGGGDGYTF.

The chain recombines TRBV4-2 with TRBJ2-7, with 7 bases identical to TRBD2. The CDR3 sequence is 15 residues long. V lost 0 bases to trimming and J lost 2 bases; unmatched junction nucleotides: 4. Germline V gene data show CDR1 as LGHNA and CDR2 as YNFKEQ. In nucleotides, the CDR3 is TGTGCCAGCAGCCAAGAAGCGGGGAGTACCTACGAGCAGTACTTC. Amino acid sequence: CASSQEAGSTYEQYF.

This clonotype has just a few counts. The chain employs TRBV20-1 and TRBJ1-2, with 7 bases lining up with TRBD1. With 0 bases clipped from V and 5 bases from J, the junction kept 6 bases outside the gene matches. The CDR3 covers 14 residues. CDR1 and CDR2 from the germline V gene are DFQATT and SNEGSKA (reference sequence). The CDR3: CSARDQDREYGYTF. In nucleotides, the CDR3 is TGCAGTGCTAGAGATCAAGACAGGGAATATGGCTACACCTTC.

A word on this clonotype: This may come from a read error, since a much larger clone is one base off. The CDR3 loop reads CVSSLGTSGAYEQYF. The DNA of the CDR3 is TGTGTCAGCAGCTTAGGGACTAGCGGCGCCTACGAGCAGTACTTC. The rearrangement joins TRBV7-2 to TRBJ2-7; 11 bases are shared with TRBD2. Germline V gives CDR1 SGHTA, CDR2 FQGNSA. This CDR3 contains 15 residues.

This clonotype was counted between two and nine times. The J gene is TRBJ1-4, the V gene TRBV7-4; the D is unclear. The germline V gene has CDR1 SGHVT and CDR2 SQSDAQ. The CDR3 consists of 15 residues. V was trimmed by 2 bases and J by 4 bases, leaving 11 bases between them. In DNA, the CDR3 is TGTGCCAGCAGCTTAAACGGACGGAATAATGAAAAACTGTTTTTT. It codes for CASSLNGRNNEKLFF. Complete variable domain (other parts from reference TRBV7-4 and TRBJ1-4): GAGVSQSPRYKVAKRGRDVALRCDSISGHVTLYWYRQTLGQGSEVLTYSQSDAQRDKSGRPSGRFSAERPERSVSTLKIQRTEQGDSAVYLCASSLNGRNNEKLFFGSGTQLSVL.

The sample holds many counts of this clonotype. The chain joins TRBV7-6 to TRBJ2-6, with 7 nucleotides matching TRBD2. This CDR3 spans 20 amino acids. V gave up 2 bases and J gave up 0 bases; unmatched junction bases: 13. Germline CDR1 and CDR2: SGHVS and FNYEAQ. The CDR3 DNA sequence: TGTGCCAGCAGCTTAAAGCTAGCGGACTCGTTGAACTCTGGGGCCAACGTCCTGACTTTC. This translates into CASSLKLADSLNSGANVLTF.

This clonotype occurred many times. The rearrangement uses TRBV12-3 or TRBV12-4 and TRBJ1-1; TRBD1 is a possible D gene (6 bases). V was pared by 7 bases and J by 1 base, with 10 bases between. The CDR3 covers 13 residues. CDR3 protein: CASTIGGNTEAFF. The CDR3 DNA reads TGTGCCAGCACCATAGGGGGGAACACTGAAGCTTTCTTT.